This T cell receptor (beta chain) is from a study of T cell repertoires in cytomegalovirus infection. As for the study in general: Public signatures in TCR beta pointed to CMV infection and matching HLA type.

In its sample, this clonotype was seen many times. This CDR3 comprises 14 residues. Trimming stripped 4 bases from V and 6 bases from J, with 15 bases between. TCRdb analysed the reads with MiXCR anew, one entry per CDR3 protein. The data hold about 310,000 distinct CDR3 sequences, with around a sixth observed a single time. The V call is TRBV12-3 or TRBV12-4, the J call TRBJ1-1; no reliable D call. The TCR was taken from a human donor in good health (CMV status not recorded). Some clones in this sample may be carry-over from other donors' samples. Material: PBMCs. Here the CDR3 reads CASSSFPLASEAFF. Here the CDR3 DNA reads TGTGCCAGCAGTTCTTTTCCCCTTGCGTCTGAAGCTTTCTTT.